One T cell receptor beta chain is described in this entry. Its cognate antigen is unknown. The treatment here: oral pan-JAK inhibitor, 5-10 mg twice daily. This entry comes from a study of CD8+ T cells in alopecia areata. Study-level findings and limits: As there was one nonresponder, how baseline CD8+ expansion relates to response remains uncertain.

V lost 4 bases and J 5 bases, leaving 7 bases between the germline ends. Germline V gene data show CDR1 as SGHNT and CDR2 as YYREEE (reference sequence). The CDR3 runs to 11 residues. RNA was isolated and reverse transcribed to cDNA, the sequencing template. Only in-frame clones appear in the TCRdb table, and some are missing; sequencing was by immunoSEQ multiplex PCR. In the table there are approximately 120,000 clones, approximately 60% of which are singletons. This sequence was found in a human donor with alopecia areata. Specimen: CD4+ T cells sorted from blood, collected at week 4, from a patient treated with tofacitinib. V gene TRBV5-4 combines with J gene TRBJ2-7; D is unclear. The DNA of the CDR3 is TGTGCCAGCAGCGGACCCCACGAGCAGTACTTC. It codes for CASSGPHEQYF.